The present TCR beta chain was sequenced within a study of blood T cell repertoires in COVID-19. Only in-frame clones appear in the TCRdb table, and some are missing; sequencing was by immunoSEQ multiplex PCR. Of hundreds of thousands of clones detected, roughly 86% appear once; the ten largest clones hold around 2.1%. After removal of 9 bases from V and 8 bases from J, the junction contained 10 bases not matched to a gene. Germline values: CDR1 KGHDR, CDR2 SFDVKD. This CDR3 region has 14 residues. The material sequenced was PBMCs or T cells enriched from blood (not recorded which). This TCR derives from a woman in her 50s who had recovered from COVID-19. The chain is built from TRBV24-1 and TRBJ2-1; 9 nucleotides line up with TRBD1. The CDR3 protein is CATSGTGNLDEQFF. The CDR3 bases are TGTGCCACCTCGGGGACAGGGAATCTCGATGAGCAGTTCTTC.